This T cell receptor beta chain was retrieved from a study of shared clonotypes between healthy human individuals. As regards this clone: Other DNA sequences from this sample encode an identical CDR3 as well.

CDR1 is SGHRS, CDR2 YFSETQ, per germline. V dropped 5 bases and J dropped 3; count of bases not matched to a gene: 8. The CDR3 spans 14 residues. Under the authors' procedure: Filtering differed for immunoSEQ, which gave only junction sequences without quality scores. The repertoire was sequenced with immunoSEQ multiplex PCR; TCRdb's copy has only in-frame clones and lacks some. V, J and clone size were drawn from that table, and D and trimming were deduced from the DNA. The sample carries roughly 2.2 million clones, more than 85% recorded once. The sequenced sample was naive CD4+ T cells from PBMCs. Subset noted: CD45RA+ positively selected. This sequence joins TRBV5-1 and TRBJ2-7; TRBD2 agrees at 7 bases. The TCR was taken from a man in his late teens or twenties in good health. Some clones in this sample may be carry-over from other donors' samples. In nucleotides, the CDR3 is TGCGCCAGCAGTCTGGGAGGACTAGGCTACGAGCAGTACTTC. It specifies CASSLGGLGYEQYF.